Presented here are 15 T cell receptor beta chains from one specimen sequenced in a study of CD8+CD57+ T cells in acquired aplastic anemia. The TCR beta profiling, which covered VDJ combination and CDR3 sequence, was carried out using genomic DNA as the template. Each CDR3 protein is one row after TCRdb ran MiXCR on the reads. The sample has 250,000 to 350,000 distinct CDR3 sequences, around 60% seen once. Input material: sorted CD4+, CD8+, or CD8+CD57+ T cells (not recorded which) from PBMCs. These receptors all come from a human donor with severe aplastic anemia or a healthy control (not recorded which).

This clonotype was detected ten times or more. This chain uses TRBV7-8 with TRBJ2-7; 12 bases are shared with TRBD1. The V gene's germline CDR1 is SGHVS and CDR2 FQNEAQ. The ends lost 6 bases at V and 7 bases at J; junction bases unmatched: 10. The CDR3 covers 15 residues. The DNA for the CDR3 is TGTGCCAGCAGTCCTCTAGGGACAGGGGGCAGTGAGCAGTACTTC. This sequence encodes CASSPLGTGGSEQYF.

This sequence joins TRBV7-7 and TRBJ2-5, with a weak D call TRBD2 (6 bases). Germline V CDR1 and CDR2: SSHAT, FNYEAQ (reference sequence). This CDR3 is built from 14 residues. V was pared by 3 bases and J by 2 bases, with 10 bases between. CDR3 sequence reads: CASSFGGAQETQYF. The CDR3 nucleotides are TGTGCCAGCAGCTTCGGAGGGGCGCAAGAGACCCAGTACTTC.

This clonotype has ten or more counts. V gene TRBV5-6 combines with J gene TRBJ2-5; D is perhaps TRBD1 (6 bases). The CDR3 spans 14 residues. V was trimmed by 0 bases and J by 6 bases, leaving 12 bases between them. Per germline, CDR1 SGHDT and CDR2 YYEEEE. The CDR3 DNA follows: TGTGCCAGCAGCTTGGTTTGGGGGCTAAAGACCCAGTACTTC. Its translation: CASSLVWGLKTQYF.

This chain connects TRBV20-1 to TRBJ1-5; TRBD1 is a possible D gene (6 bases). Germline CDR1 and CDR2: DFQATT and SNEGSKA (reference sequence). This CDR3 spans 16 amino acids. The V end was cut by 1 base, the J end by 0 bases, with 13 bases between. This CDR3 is CSARVGTHASNQPQHF. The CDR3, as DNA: TGCAGTGCTAGAGTAGGGACACACGCTAGCAATCAGCCCCAGCATTTT.

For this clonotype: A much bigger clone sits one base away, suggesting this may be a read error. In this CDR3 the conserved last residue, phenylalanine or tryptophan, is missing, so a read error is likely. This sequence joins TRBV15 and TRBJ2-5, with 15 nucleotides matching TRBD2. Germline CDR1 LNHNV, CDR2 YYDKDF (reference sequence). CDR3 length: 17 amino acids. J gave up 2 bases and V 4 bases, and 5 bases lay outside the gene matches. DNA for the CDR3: TGTGCCACCAGCACCTCGGGACTAGCGGGGGGTCAAGAGACCCAGTACCTC. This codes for CATSTSGLAGGQETQYL.

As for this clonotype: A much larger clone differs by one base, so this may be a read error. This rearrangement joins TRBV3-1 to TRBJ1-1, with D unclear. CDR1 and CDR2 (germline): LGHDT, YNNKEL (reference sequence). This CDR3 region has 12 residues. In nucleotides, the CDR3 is TGTGCCAGCGGCCAAGATCGACGTGAAGCTTTCTTT. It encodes CASGQDRREAFF.

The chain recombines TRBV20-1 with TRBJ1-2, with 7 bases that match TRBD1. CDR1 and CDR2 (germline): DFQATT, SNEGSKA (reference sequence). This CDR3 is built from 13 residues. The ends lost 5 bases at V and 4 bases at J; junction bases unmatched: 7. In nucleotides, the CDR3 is TGCAGTGCTCCCAACAGGGGAACCTATGGCTACACCTTC. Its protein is CSAPNRGTYGYTF.

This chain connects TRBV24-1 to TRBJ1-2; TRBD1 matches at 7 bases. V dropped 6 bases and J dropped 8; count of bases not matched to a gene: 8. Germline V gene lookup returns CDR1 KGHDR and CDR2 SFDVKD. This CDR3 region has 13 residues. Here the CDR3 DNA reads TGTGCCACCAGTTTGGGACAGTCCTTAGGCTACACCTTC. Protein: CATSLGQSLGYTF.

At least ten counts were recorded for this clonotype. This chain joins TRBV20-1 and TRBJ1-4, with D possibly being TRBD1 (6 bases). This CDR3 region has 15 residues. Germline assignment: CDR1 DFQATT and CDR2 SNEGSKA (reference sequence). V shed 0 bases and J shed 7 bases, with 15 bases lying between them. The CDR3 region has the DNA TGCAGTGCTAGAGATCTGGGGGGCGCGAGTGAAAAACTGTTTTTT. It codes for CSARDLGGASEKLFF.

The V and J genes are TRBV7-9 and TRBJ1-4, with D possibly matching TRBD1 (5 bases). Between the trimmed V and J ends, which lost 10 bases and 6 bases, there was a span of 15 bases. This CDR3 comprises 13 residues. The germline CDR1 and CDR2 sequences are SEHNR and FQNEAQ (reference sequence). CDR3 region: CATRSGLDEKLFF. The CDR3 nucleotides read TGTGCCACCAGGTCGGGGCTGGATGAAAAACTGTTTTTT.

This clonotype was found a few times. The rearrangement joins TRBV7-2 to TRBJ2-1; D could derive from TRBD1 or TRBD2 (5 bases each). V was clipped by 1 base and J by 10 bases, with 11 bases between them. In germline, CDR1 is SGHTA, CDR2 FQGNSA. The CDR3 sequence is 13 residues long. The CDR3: CASSLGLWGEQFF. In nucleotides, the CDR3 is TGTGCCAGCAGCTTAGGCTTATGGGGGGAGCAGTTCTTC.

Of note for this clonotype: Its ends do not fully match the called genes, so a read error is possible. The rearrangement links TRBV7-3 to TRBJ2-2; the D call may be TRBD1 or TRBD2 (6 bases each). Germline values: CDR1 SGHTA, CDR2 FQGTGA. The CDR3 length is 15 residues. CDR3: CASSSTRGNTGGLFF. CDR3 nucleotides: TGTGCCAGCAGTTCGACCAGGGGAAACACCGGGGGGCTGTTTTTT.

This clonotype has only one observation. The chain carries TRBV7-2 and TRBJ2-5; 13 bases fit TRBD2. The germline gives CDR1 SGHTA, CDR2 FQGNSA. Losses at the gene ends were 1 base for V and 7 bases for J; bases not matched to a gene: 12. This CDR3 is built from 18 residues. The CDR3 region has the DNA TGTGCCAGCAGCTTAGGTCGTCGACTAGCGGGGGGAGAGGGGACCCAGTACTTC. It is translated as CASSLGRRLAGGEGTQYF.

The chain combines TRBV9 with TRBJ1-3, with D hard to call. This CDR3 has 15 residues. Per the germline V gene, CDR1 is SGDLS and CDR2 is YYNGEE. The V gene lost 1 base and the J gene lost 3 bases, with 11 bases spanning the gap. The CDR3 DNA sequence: TGTGCCAGCAGCGTAAGGGTCGCCAGTGGAAACACCATATATTTT. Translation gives CASSVRVASGNTIYF.

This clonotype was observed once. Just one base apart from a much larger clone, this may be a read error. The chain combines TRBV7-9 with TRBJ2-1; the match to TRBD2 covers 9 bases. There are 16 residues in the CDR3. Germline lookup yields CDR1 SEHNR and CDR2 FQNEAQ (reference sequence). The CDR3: CAGSPGWRGGYNEQFF. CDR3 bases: TGTGCCGGCAGCCCCGGATGGCGGGGGGGCTACAATGAGCAGTTCTTC.